The next 8 T cell receptor beta chains were all read from a single sample in a study of T cell responses to AZD1222 COVID-19 vaccine. Some clones are missing from TCRdb's copy, which holds only in-frame ones; the method was immunoSEQ multiplex PCR. The table shows about 81,000 clones, with approximately 90% occurring only once. The sample consisted of peripheral blood, taken 28 days after the second AZD1222 dose. These receptors originate from an adult who received the AZD1222 COVID-19 vaccine.

V is TRBV11-2 and J is TRBJ2-7; TRBD2 matches at 7 bases. In germline, CDR1 is SGHAT, CDR2 FQNNGV. The CDR3 consists of 14 residues. J was trimmed by 3 bases and V by 7 bases; bases with no gene match: 9. CDR3 coding DNA: TGTGCCAGCACCTACGAGCAGCGGGGCTACGAGCAGTACTTC. This sequence encodes CASTYEQRGYEQYF.

The V call is TRBV7-6, the J call TRBJ2-5; a weak D match, TRBD2 (6 bases). The CDR3 consists of 17 residues. Germline CDR1 and CDR2: SGHVS and FNYEAQ. Trimming pared 4 bases from V and 0 bases from J, leaving 18 bases between. CDR3 residues: CASSSRLGGKYQETQYF. The CDR3, as DNA: TGTGCCAGCAGCTCCCGCCTTGGCGGGAAGTACCAAGAGACCCAGTACTTC.

The genes are TRBV28 and TRBJ1-5; D perhaps matches TRBD1 (5 bases). Trimming took off 6 bases at V and 8 bases at J, with 8 bases between the two ends. This CDR3 is 11 amino acids long. Germline V CDR1 and CDR2: MDHEN, SYDVKM. CDR3 protein: CASSRGEPQHF. In DNA form, the CDR3 reads TGTGCCAGCAGCCGGGGGGAGCCCCAGCATTTT.

The chain joins TRBV6-5 to TRBJ1-2; D unclear. The CDR3 is 13 amino acids. V lost 7 bases to trimming and J lost 4 bases, with 13 bases between them. Germline CDR1 and CDR2: MNHEY and SVGAGI. The CDR3: CASKNVPGYGYTF. The DNA of the CDR3 is TGTGCCAGCAAGAACGTGCCGGGCTATGGCTACACCTTC.

This clone has a single count. For the CDR3, the DNA is TGCAGCGTTGAAAGGATCCAGGCCCCCTACGAGCAGTACTTC. Encoded protein: CSVERIQAPYEQYF. This chain links TRBV29-1 with TRBJ2-7, with no clear D. V was pared by 2 bases and J by 2 bases, with 13 bases between. The CDR3 sequence is 14 residues long. Germline V gives CDR1 SQVTM, CDR2 ANQGSEA.

The V and J genes are TRBV5-1 and TRBJ1-1; D uncertain. The CDR3 totals 14 residues. V shed 0 bases and J shed 0 bases, with 6 bases lying between them. CDR1 SGHRS and CDR2 YFSETQ come from the germline V gene. CDR3 sequence (DNA): TGCGCCAGCAGCTTGGCCCCAGTGAACACTGAAGCTTTCTTT. Translation: CASSLAPVNTEAFF.

This clone was detected a few times. This chain joins TRBV29-1 and TRBJ1-1; D unresolved. CDR3 length equals 12 residues. V was trimmed by 6 bases and J by 11 bases, leaving 19 bases between them. Per the germline V gene, CDR1 is SQVTM and CDR2 is ANQGSEA. The DNA of the CDR3 is TGCAGCGTCCAAGACTACAAGCTGGGGGCTTTCTTT. This gives the protein CSVQDYKLGAFF.

The J gene is TRBJ1-6, the V gene TRBV9; D is unresolved. CDR3 length: 14 amino acids. Per the germline V gene, CDR1 is SGDLS and CDR2 is YYNGEE. With 0 bases removed from V and 6 bases from J, the gap between germline ends came to 7 bases. CDR3 protein: CASSVGDGNSPLHF. The CDR3 DNA reads as TGTGCCAGCAGCGTAGGAGATGGTAATTCACCCCTCCACTTT.